The source of this T cell receptor (beta chain) is a study of blood T cell repertoires in COVID-19. The wider study: T cells, B-cell-depleted T cells, or PBMCs supplied cDNA or gDNA.

Enrolment of Seattle patients took place during active infection, and they were followed longitudinally. Original handling: Amplifying reference gene primers gave estimates of nucleated cell counts. Data came from immunoSEQ multiplex PCR; TCRdb stores just in-frame clones and leaves some out. D and trimming come from the DNA, and the V and J calls and clone size come from that table. The table records about 250,000 clones, more than 70% of them present only once. This CDR3 region has 14 residues. V lost 6 bases, J lost 2 bases, and 5 bases stayed unmatched. Germline CDR1 is MDHEN and CDR2 is SYDVKM. The origin of this receptor is a woman aged 80 or older with COVID-19, enrolled during active disease. The chain carries TRBV28 and TRBJ1-2; the match to TRBD1 covers 8 bases. Sequenced sample: peripheral blood. The CDR3 here is CASSPGQGNYGYTF. CDR3 bases: TGTGCCAGCAGCCCAGGACAGGGAAACTATGGCTACACCTTC.